This TCR beta chain was retrieved from a study of cytomegalovirus exposure and HLA in healthy donors. Whole-study context: Earlier results showed 120 million or so unique TCR beta sequences derived from roughly 200 million T cells. Study findings and constraints: TRBV6-2, TRBV6-3 and some other V segments were unresolvable in 87-base-pair reads. Information on immune exposure was restricted to one variable (CMV serostatus).

Both 60 Vbeta primers and 13 Jbeta primers went into the PCR. The authors' processing: An analysis performed later counted roughly 80 million unique TCR beta chains (around 9.9 million of them shared). The repertoire was sequenced with immunoSEQ multiplex PCR; TCRdb's copy has only in-frame clones and lacks some. That table supplies the V and J calls and clone size; D and trimming were determined from the DNA. The sample holds 170,000 or so clones, 75% to 90% seen once. From germline, CDR1 is KGHSH and CDR2 LQKENI. The CDR3 is 15 amino acids. V trimming: 5 bases; J trimming: 3 bases; junction bases outside the gene matches: 7. This clone was observed once. Its antigen is as yet unknown.

The chain recombines TRBV18 with TRBJ1-2; 9 nucleotides align to TRBD1. Sequences were obtained from PBMCs. This receptor was identified in a boy aged 5-17 years in good health and CMV-seronegative. This chain's CDR3 is CASSSGQGRDYGYTF. CDR3 coding DNA: TGTGCCAGCTCATCCGGACAGGGGCGAGACTATGGCTACACCTTC.